The 10 T cell receptor beta chains reported below all come from one sample, sequenced in a study of glioma-infiltrating T cells after dendritic cell vaccination. Clones were sequenced by immunoSEQ multiplex PCR, and TCRdb holds only the in-frame ones, with some missing. Among under 70,000 clones, 82% were seen once, and the ten largest hold 7% to 10%. Sample: blood, taken before dendritic cell vaccination. The receptors stem from a human donor with glioblastoma.

By share, this clone ranks as medium-sized. The chain couples TRBV4-1 to TRBJ2-7; a weak D match, TRBD1 (6 bases). This CDR3 is built from 14 residues. Germline values: CDR1 MGHRA, CDR2 YSYEKL. V was shortened by 1 base and J by 6 bases, with 13 bases between the two germline ends. The CDR3 bases are TGCGCCAGCAGCCAAGTGATCAGGGGTGGCGAGCAGTACTTC. Its protein product is CASSQVIRGGEQYF.

The V and J genes are TRBV30 and TRBJ1-5, with a possible D match to TRBD1 (6 bases). The CDR3 loop spans 14 amino acids. Germline V gene lookup returns CDR1 GTSNPN and CDR2 SVGIG (reference sequence). The V end lost 1 base, the J end lost 10 bases, and 17 bases lay between the germline ends. CDR3 coding DNA: TGTGCCTGGAGTGCGGGACACAGGGCCCTCCCCCAGCATTTT. Protein product: CAWSAGHRALPQHF.

The chain is built from TRBV9 and TRBJ2-7, with D possibly being TRBD2 (6 bases). Trimming cost V 4 bases and J 1 base, with 18 bases left between them. This CDR3 is 16 amino acids long. Germline V lookup: CDR1 SGDLS, CDR2 YYNGEE. Written as DNA, the CDR3 is TGTGCCAGCAGCCTTCAGGCTTCTAGCGTATCCTACGAGCAGTACTTC. This translates into CASSLQASSVSYEQYF.

The V and J genes are TRBV5-1 and TRBJ1-6; 7 bases are shared with TRBD1. The V gene end was trimmed by 7 bases and the J gene end by 7 bases; junction bases not matched to a gene: 8. The CDR3 has 14 amino acids. CDR1 is SGHRS and CDR2 is YFSETQ in the germline V gene. CDR3 DNA: TGCGCCAGCTCGGACAGGCGGAGGAATTCACCCCTCCACTTT. It yields the protein CASSDRRRNSPLHF.

This chain joins TRBV18 and TRBJ2-2, with TRBD2 identical over 7 bases. CDR1 KGHSH and CDR2 LQKENI come from the germline V gene. V shed 3 bases, J shed 5 bases, and the junction held 3 bases outside the gene matches. The CDR3 sequence is 14 residues long. CDR3 in amino acids: CASSPGLWTGELFF. CDR3 nucleotides: TGTGCCAGCTCACCGGGACTATGGACCGGGGAGCTGTTTTTT.

This clone was found a few times. J is TRBJ1-1 and V is TRBV19; D not resolved. CDR3 length: 11 residues. Germline V CDR1 and CDR2: LNHDA, SQIVND (reference sequence). Trimming took off 7 bases at V and 8 bases at J, with 11 bases between the two ends. CDR3 DNA sequence: TGTGCCAGTACCATGCGGGCCGAAGCTTTCTTT. This encodes CASTMRAEAFF.

The V and J genes are TRBV20-1 and TRBJ1-1; unclear D gene. CDR1 is DFQATT, CDR2 SNEGSKA, per germline (reference sequence). Trimming left V 5 bases short and J 3 bases short, with 7 bases between. The CDR3 length is 11 residues. CDR3 nucleotide sequence: TGCAGTGCTCGGGATGACACTGAAGCTTTCTTT. It is translated as CSARDDTEAFF.

The J gene is TRBJ2-5, the V gene TRBV6-5; the D gene is possibly TRBD1 (6 bases). Germline V gives CDR1 MNHEY, CDR2 SVGAGI. The CDR3 has 15 residues. V gave up 0 bases and J gave up 12 bases, with 20 bases separating them. The CDR3 region has the DNA TGTGCCAGCAGTTACTCGAGAGGGGTCAGGGGTGGCGAGTACTTC. It codes for CASSYSRGVRGGEYF.

The CDR3 is CASSLVAGARNSPLHF. CDR3 in DNA: TGCGCCAGCAGCTTGGTCGCGGGGGCGAGGAATTCACCCCTCCACTTT. The chain is built from TRBV5-1 and TRBJ1-6, with D perhaps TRBD1 (6 bases). The CDR3 extends over 16 amino acids. Trimming took off 0 bases at V and 7 bases at J, with 14 bases between the two ends. Germline CDR1 SGHRS, CDR2 YFSETQ.

The CDR3 loop reads CASSPDRAVRGYTF. DNA of the CDR3: TGTGCCAGCAGCCCAGACAGGGCGGTGCGGGGCTACACCTTC. The chain carries TRBV11-2 and TRBJ1-2, with 7 bases identical to TRBD1. Per the germline V gene, CDR1 is SGHAT and CDR2 is FQNNGV. V lost 5 bases, J lost 8 bases, and 11 bases stayed unmatched. This CDR3 comprises 14 residues.